Presented here are 16 T cell receptor beta chains from one specimen sequenced in a study of T cells after yellow fever vaccination (dated by TCRdb to between 2018 and 2020). The sample's treatment or condition label is to be understood as: live attenuated yellow fever vaccine strain. The library was produced with 5' RACE. The listed sequencing device is Illumina HiSeq 2500. TCRdb passed the public sequencing reads through fastp at Q25 and MiXCR, retaining productive beta sequences. Every CDR3 protein is listed once, alongside the most common genes and DNA of its rows. The sample table records around 350,000 distinct CDR3 sequences; around a tenth of these occur just once. Around 20% of the sample lies in the top ten. The sample consisted of PBMCs, taken on the day of the first yellow fever vaccination. The receptor source for this set is a man younger than 35 who received the YFV17D yellow fever vaccine.

The chain links TRBV6-1 to TRBJ1-5, with D tentatively TRBD1 (6 bases). Germline values: CDR1 MNHNS, CDR2 SASEGT. The CDR3 contains 13 residues. The germline V and J ends were trimmed by 6 bases and 3 bases, with 9 bases remaining between them. The CDR3 DNA is TGTGCCAGCAGGACAGGCTACAATCAGCCCCAGCATTTT. Translated, it gives CASRTGYNQPQHF.

The CDR3 is CASSLVGGLAKNIQYF. CDR3 DNA: TGTGCCAGCAGTTTAGTTGGCGGACTAGCCAAAAACATTCAGTACTTC. The J gene is TRBJ2-4, the V gene TRBV12-3 or TRBV12-4, with D tentatively TRBD2 (5 bases). Trimming shortened V by 1 base and J by 0 bases, and 10 bases separated the two germline ends. The CDR3 runs to 16 residues.

This clonotype was counted only a few times. The chain couples TRBV7-2 to TRBJ2-7, with 10 bases matching TRBD2. Germline V gives CDR1 SGHTA, CDR2 FQGNSA. Trimming removed 6 bases from V and 2 bases from J; junction bases left unmatched: 7. This CDR3 contains 15 residues. The CDR3: CASREIAGGTYEQYF. The DNA of the CDR3 is TGTGCCAGCAGGGAAATAGCGGGGGGAACCTACGAGCAGTACTTC.

This clonotype was counted a few times. A read error may account for a junction end that differs from germline. The chain has TRBV6-5 and TRBJ2-5; 8 nucleotides agree with TRBD2. The germline CDR1 and CDR2 sequences are MNHEY and SVGAGI. The CDR3 has 16 amino acids. The CDR3 region has the DNA TGTGCCAGCAGTCACTCCAGCGGGGGCGCGAAAGAGACCCAGTACTTC. Its translation is CASSHSSGGAKETQYF.

The chain is built from TRBV3-1 and TRBJ1-6; 10 nucleotides match TRBD1. CDR3 length: 17 residues. Trimming at V came to 4 bases and at J to 2 bases, leaving 5 bases not matched to a gene. The germline gives CDR1 LGHDT, CDR2 YNNKEL (reference sequence). The CDR3 DNA reads TGTGCCAGCAGCCCCCGGGACAGGGGCACCTATAATTCACCCCTCCACTTT. It yields the protein CASSPRDRGTYNSPLHF. Full variable domain (rest looked up from reference TRBV3-1 and TRBJ1-6): DTAVSQTPKYLVTQMGNDKSIKCEQNLGHDTMYWYKQDSKKFLKIMFSYNNKELIINETVPNRFSPKSPDKAHLNLHINSLELGDSAVYFCASSPRDRGTYNSPLHFGNGTRLTVT.

The CDR3 region is CATSRDLGAQETQYF. CDR3 nucleotides: TGTGCCACCAGCAGAGATCTGGGAGCCCAAGAGACCCAGTACTTC. The chain recombines TRBV15 with TRBJ2-5, with a tentative D call TRBD2 (5 bases). The CDR3 covers 15 residues. CDR1 is LNHNV, CDR2 YYDKDF, per germline (reference sequence). Trimming pared 0 bases from V and 1 base from J, leaving 9 bases between.

This clonotype was seen more than once but under ten times. V is TRBV20-1 and J is TRBJ2-1, with D unclear. Germline values: CDR1 DFQATT, CDR2 SNEGSKA (reference sequence). Trimming removed 2 bases from V and 3 bases from J, with 11 bases in between. The CDR3 runs to 14 residues. The CDR3 sequence is CSARRLKGYNEQFF. DNA for the CDR3: TGCAGTGCTAGAAGGCTTAAGGGCTACAATGAGCAGTTCTTC.

This clonotype has just a few counts. The J gene is TRBJ2-2, the V gene TRBV4-3; D remains unclear. Germline V gene lookup returns CDR1 LGHNA and CDR2 YSLEER. The ends were cut back, 2 bases at V and 6 bases at J, with 10 bases in the middle. The CDR3 runs 14 residues. CDR3 sequence reads: CASSQPHPSGELFF. The CDR3 region has the DNA TGCGCCAGCAGCCAACCACACCCTTCCGGGGAGCTGTTTTTT.

Turning to this clonotype: At one end the junction does not follow the germline gene, possibly because of a read error. The rearrangement joins TRBV29-1 to TRBJ2-2, with a weak D call TRBD1 (7 bases). This CDR3 has 12 residues. Germline lookup yields CDR1 SQVTM and CDR2 ANQGSEA. The CDR3 DNA reads as TGCAGCATGGAGGGGGCCACCAGGGAGCTGTTTTTT. The encoded protein is CSMEGATRELFF.

This clonotype was observed a few times. V and J are TRBV12-5 and TRBJ1-1; D is undetermined. V shed 5 bases and J shed 0 bases, with 13 bases lying between them. The germline gives CDR1 LGHNT, CDR2 FRNRAP. The CDR3 length is 15 residues. The CDR3 region is CASGPVGSLNTEAFF. The CDR3 DNA follows: TGTGCTAGTGGTCCTGTGGGTTCATTGAACACTGAAGCTTTCTTT.

A few counts support this clonotype. CDR3 DNA sequence: TGTGCCACCAGCAGCGAAGTACGGGGGGGCAGCTACAATGAGCAGTTCTTC. It yields the protein CATSSEVRGGSYNEQFF. The chain uses TRBV15 and TRBJ2-1; 8 bases line up with TRBD2. Germline trimming cut 3 bases from V and 3 bases from J; bases unmatched to any gene: 10. This CDR3 region has 17 residues. From germline, CDR1 is LNHNV and CDR2 YYDKDF (reference sequence).

V is TRBV24-1 and J is TRBJ2-3; no clear D gene. The CDR3 length is 11 residues. CDR1 and CDR2 from the germline V gene are KGHDR and SFDVKD. V was clipped by 8 bases and J by 6 bases, with 8 bases between them. The CDR3 DNA sequence: TGTGCCACCATGTACGGGGATACGCAGTATTTT. This sequence encodes CATMYGDTQYF.

This chain joins TRBV7-3 and TRBJ2-6, with D unresolved. This CDR3 contains 15 residues. The V gene lost 4 bases and the J gene lost 3 bases, with 10 bases spanning the gap. From germline, CDR1 is SGHTA and CDR2 FQGTGA. The CDR3 DNA reads as TGTGCCAGCAGCTCCCGCCATTTTGGGGCCAACGTCCTGACTTTC. Its translation is CASSSRHFGANVLTF.

This clonotype was observed a few times. This chain joins TRBV10-3 and TRBJ2-3; 11 bases agree with TRBD2. The V and J ends lost 9 bases and 3 bases, in that order; junction bases with no gene match: 2. CDR1 is ENHRY, CDR2 SYGVKD, per germline. CDR3 length: 13 amino acids. Written as DNA, the CDR3 is TGTGCCATACTAGCGGGGGAGACAGATACGCAGTATTTT. Protein: CAILAGETDTQYF.

The rearrangement links TRBV7-8 to TRBJ2-2; TRBD2 matches at 9 bases. With V trimmed by 0 bases and J by 5 bases, 7 bases remained unmatched. Per the germline V gene, CDR1 is SGHVS and CDR2 is FQNEAQ. CDR3 length: 17 amino acids. CDR3 in amino acids: CASSLAGSSGATGELFF. The CDR3 nucleotides are TGTGCCAGCAGCTTAGCGGGGTCTAGCGGGGCGACCGGGGAGCTGTTTTTT.

The chain links TRBV4-3 to TRBJ1-1; D is unresolved. Trimming took off 2 bases at V and 5 bases at J, with 9 bases between the two ends. The CDR3 is made up of 13 amino acids. Germline assignment: CDR1 LGHNA and CDR2 YSLEER. The CDR3: CASSQNGGTEAFF. Written as DNA, the CDR3 is TGCGCCAGCAGCCAAAATGGTGGGACTGAAGCTTTCTTT.